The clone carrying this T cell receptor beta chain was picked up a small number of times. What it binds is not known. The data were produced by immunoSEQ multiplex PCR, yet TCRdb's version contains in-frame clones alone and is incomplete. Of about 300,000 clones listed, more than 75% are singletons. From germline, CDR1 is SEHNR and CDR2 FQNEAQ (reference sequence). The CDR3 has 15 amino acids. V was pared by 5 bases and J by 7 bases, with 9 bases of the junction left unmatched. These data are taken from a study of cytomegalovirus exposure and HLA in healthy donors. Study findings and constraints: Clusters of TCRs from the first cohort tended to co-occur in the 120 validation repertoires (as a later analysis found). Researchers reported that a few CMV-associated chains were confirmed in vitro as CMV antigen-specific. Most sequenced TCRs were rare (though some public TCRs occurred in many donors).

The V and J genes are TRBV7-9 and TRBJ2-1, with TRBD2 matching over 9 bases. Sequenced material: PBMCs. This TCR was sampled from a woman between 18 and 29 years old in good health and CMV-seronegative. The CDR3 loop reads CASSDAGGPVNEQFF. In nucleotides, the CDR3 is TGTGCCAGCAGCGACGCGGGAGGGCCGGTAAATGAGCAGTTCTTC.